The entry below gives a single TCR beta chain sequence along with its context. The antigen is unknown. This specimen comes from a study of T cell repertoires in cytomegalovirus infection. Study at large: Matching HLA type, along with CMV infection, was indicated by public TCR beta signatures. Whole-study results and caveats: HLA-C-restricted CMV clonotypes gave the most frequent clonotype in two of eight donors. Individuals carrying CMV plus the relevant HLA were identified by cumulative frequency of public TCR beta families.

With V trimmed by 3 bases and J by 1 base, 15 bases remained unmatched. The CDR3 loop spans 20 amino acids. TCRdb reanalysed the reads using MiXCR and keeps one entry per CDR3 protein. The data contain more than 650,000 distinct CDR3 sequences, 35% of them singletons. The TCR was taken from a human donor in good health (CMV status not recorded). Some clones in this sample may be carry-over from other donors' samples. Sequencing was performed on PBMCs. This chain uses TRBV12-3 or TRBV12-4 with TRBJ1-3; 10 positions match TRBD1. The CDR3 loop is CASSLNPGQGRSGSGNTIYF. In DNA form, the CDR3 reads TGTGCCAGCAGTTTGAATCCGGGACAGGGGAGGTCGGGGTCTGGAAACACCATATATTTT.